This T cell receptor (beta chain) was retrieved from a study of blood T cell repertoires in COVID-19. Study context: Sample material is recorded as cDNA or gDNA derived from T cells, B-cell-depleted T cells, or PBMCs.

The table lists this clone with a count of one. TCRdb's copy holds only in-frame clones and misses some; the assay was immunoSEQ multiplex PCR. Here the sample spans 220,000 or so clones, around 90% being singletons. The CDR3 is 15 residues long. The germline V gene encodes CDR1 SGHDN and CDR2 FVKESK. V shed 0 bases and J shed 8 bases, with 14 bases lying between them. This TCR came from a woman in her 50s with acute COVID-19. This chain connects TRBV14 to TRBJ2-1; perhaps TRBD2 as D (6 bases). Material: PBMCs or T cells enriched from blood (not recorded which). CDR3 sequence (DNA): TGTGCCAGCAGCCAAGAAACGCGGAGGGTCGATGAGCAGTTCTTC. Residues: CASSQETRRVDEQFF.